A single sample gave rise to the 29 T cell receptor beta chains below, sequenced in a study of cytomegalovirus exposure and HLA in healthy donors (TCRdb year 2017). Libraries were made using the immunoSEQ multiplex PCR assay. The multiplex PCR relied on a mix of 60 forward primers for TCR Vbeta segments and 13 reverse primers for TCR Jbeta segments. The clones in this table, taken by TCRdb from immuneACCESS, are in-frame only. Not every clone is retained; where verified, under half of the shortfall comes from an unresolved V gene, and the cause of the rest is unknown. Within this sample are 55,000 to 85,000 clones, with approximately 90% of them counted one time only. The ten largest clones take up roughly 2% of the sample. Sequenced input: PBMCs. These receptor sequences come from a woman younger than 45 in good health and CMV-seronegative.

The chain links TRBV7-9 to TRBJ1-1; 9 bases map to TRBD1. This CDR3 contains 15 residues. Germline V gene data show CDR1 as SEHNR and CDR2 as FQNEAQ (reference sequence). With V trimmed by 5 bases and J by 0 bases, 4 bases remained unmatched. CDR3 residues: CASSPGQGLNTEAFF. The CDR3 DNA is TGTGCCAGCAGCCCGGGACAGGGTTTGAACACTGAAGCTTTCTTT.

This clone was found once. This chain links TRBV5-1 with TRBJ2-2; TRBD2 might be the D (5 bases). V lost 0 bases and J 0 bases, leaving 12 bases between the germline ends. CDR3 size: 17 residues. Per the germline V gene, CDR1 is SGHRS and CDR2 is YFSETQ. CDR3 DNA: TGCGCCAGCAGCTTGGTCTGGCCGAGGGCGAACACCGGGGAGCTGTTTTTT. Translation gives CASSLVWPRANTGELFF.

The chain recombines TRBV19 with TRBJ2-7; 12 nucleotides line up with TRBD2. The CDR3 loop spans 14 amino acids. Germline values: CDR1 LNHDA, CDR2 SQIVND (reference sequence). The V and J ends lost 4 bases and 7 bases, in that order; junction bases with no gene match: 5. This CDR3 is CASSSHTSGREQYF. DNA for the CDR3: TGTGCCAGTAGTAGTCACACTAGCGGGAGGGAGCAGTACTTC. The variable domain in full, completed from reference TRBV19 and TRBJ2-7, reads DGGITQSPKYLFRKEGQNVTLSCEQNLNHDAMYWYRQDPGQGLRLIYYSQIVNDFQKGDIAEGYSVSREKKESFPLTVTSAQKNPTAFYLCASSSHTSGREQYFGPGTRLTVT.

This rearrangement joins TRBV9 to TRBJ2-7, with 12 positions matching TRBD1. This CDR3 comprises 14 residues. V lost 0 bases to trimming and J lost 6 bases; unmatched junction nucleotides: 1. The V gene's germline CDR1 is SGDLS and CDR2 YYNGEE. The CDR3 region has the DNA TGTGCCAGCAGCGTAGGGGGACAGGGGGCCGAGCAGTACTTC. Residues: CASSVGGQGAEQYF.

J is TRBJ2-3 and V is TRBV5-1; 11 bases are a match to TRBD2. The CDR3 runs 15 residues. The germline CDR1 and CDR2 sequences are SGHRS and YFSETQ. V gave up 3 bases and J gave up 2 bases; unmatched junction bases: 2. CDR3 loop: CASSWGLADTDTQYF. DNA of the CDR3: TGCGCCAGCAGCTGGGGACTAGCGGACACAGATACGCAGTATTTT.

The chain carries TRBV13 and TRBJ1-1, with D unresolved. The CDR3 runs to 15 residues. The germline CDR1 and CDR2 sequences are PRHDT and FYEKMQ (reference sequence). V gave up 4 bases and J gave up 2 bases, with 14 bases separating them. The DNA for the CDR3 is TGTGCCAGCAGCTCCACCCACTACGGAAACACTGAAGCTTTCTTT. Protein product: CASSSTHYGNTEAFF.

The chain is built from TRBV4-2 and TRBJ1-2; 8 nucleotides line up with TRBD1. Germline CDR1 reads LGHNA; CDR2 reads YNFKEQ. V was pared by 1 base and J by 8 bases, with 9 bases of the junction left unmatched. CDR3 length equals 15 residues. The CDR3, as DNA: TGTGCCAGCAGCCAAGGAAGGACAGGGAACGACGGCTACACCTTC. Amino acids: CASSQGRTGNDGYTF.

The chain recombines TRBV19 with TRBJ1-1; no clear D gene. CDR1 LNHDA and CDR2 SQIVND come from the germline V gene (reference sequence). This CDR3 region has 15 residues. Deletions cut 8 bases from V and 1 base from J, with 17 bases between. CDR3 residues: CASSKAQSGNTEAFF. The CDR3 region has the DNA TGTGCCAGTTCAAAAGCCCAAAGTGGGAACACTGAAGCTTTCTTT. The complete variable domain, with remaining parts taken from reference TRBV19 and TRBJ1-1, reads DGGITQSPKYLFRKEGQNVTLSCEQNLNHDAMYWYRQDPGQGLRLIYYSQIVNDFQKGDIAEGYSVSREKKESFPLTVTSAQKNPTAFYLCASSKAQSGNTEAFFGQGTRLTVV.

The chain is built from TRBV5-1 and TRBJ2-5; 13 bases agree with TRBD2. Germline loops: CDR1 SGHRS, CDR2 YFSETQ. This CDR3 contains 17 residues. The V and J ends lost 5 bases and 5 bases, in that order; junction bases with no gene match: 12. CDR3 DNA sequence: TGCGCCAGCAGAAACGGACTAGCGGGAGCGGTTCAGGAGACCCAGTACTTC. Translation gives CASRNGLAGAVQETQYF.

The rearrangement links TRBV7-8 to TRBJ2-5; TRBD2 is a possible D gene (6 bases). The J call may be incorrect, as the DNA end agrees better with TRBJ2-7. Germline V lookup: CDR1 SGHVS, CDR2 FQNEAQ. The CDR3 runs to 14 residues. CDR3 loop: CASSFNGRVDEQYF. The CDR3 region has the DNA TGTGCCAGCAGCTTCAACGGGAGAGTAGACGAGCAGTACTTC.

This chain joins TRBV10-3 and TRBJ1-2, with D hard to call. Germline CDR1 and CDR2: ENHRY and SYGVKD. The CDR3 is 15 residues long. The ends were cut back, 6 bases at V and 3 bases at J, with 17 bases in the middle. DNA for the CDR3: TGTGCCATCAGCGCCCAAGGAGGTGGCGACTATGGCTACACCTTC. The encoded protein is CAISAQGGGDYGYTF.

The chain couples TRBV27 to TRBJ2-3; D ambiguous. The CDR3 length is 14 residues. V was cut by 3 bases and J by 6 bases, with 13 bases left in between. CDR1 and CDR2 (germline): MNHEY, SMNVEV (reference sequence). CDR3 in DNA: TGTGCCAGCAGTTTCTCCCTACAGCCGGATACGCAGTATTTT. Translation: CASSFSLQPDTQYF.

The chain combines TRBV19 with TRBJ2-1; 14 nucleotides line up with TRBD2. V was clipped by 2 bases and J by 0 bases; unmatched bases: 9. The CDR3 has 20 residues. The germline V gene has CDR1 LNHDA and CDR2 SQIVND (reference sequence). CDR3 region: CASSIRGTSGRGSSYNEQFF. The CDR3 bases are TGTGCCAGTAGTATAAGGGGGACTAGCGGGAGAGGGAGCTCCTACAATGAGCAGTTCTTC.

This rearrangement joins TRBV18 to TRBJ2-2; TRBD2 might be the D (5 bases). Germline V CDR1 and CDR2: KGHSH, LQKENI. This CDR3 is 17 amino acids long. The V end lost 6 bases, the J end lost 4 bases, and 21 bases lay between the germline ends. Written as DNA, the CDR3 is TGTGCCAGCTCCCAAACCGTAGGGTCCGGAGGCACCGGGGAGCTGTTTTTT. Translating gives CASSQTVGSGGTGELFF.

This chain connects TRBV4-3 to TRBJ1-4, with D possibly TRBD1 on 5 matching bases. The CDR3 totals 19 residues. CDR1 and CDR2 (germline): LGHNA, YSLEER. V lost 1 base and J lost 1, with 19 bases in between. The CDR3 region is CASSQVRQRLTRTNEKLFF. The CDR3 DNA sequence: TGCGCCAGCAGCCAAGTAAGACAGAGATTAACTCGAACTAATGAAAAACTGTTTTTT.

The rearrangement joins TRBV5-4 to TRBJ2-2; 15 positions agree with TRBD2. J lost 6 bases, V lost 5 bases, and 8 bases had no gene match. The CDR3 has 17 residues. In germline, CDR1 is SGHNT, CDR2 YYREEE (reference sequence). The CDR3 nucleotides are TGTGCCAGCAGATCCGGACTAGCGGGAGGGCCGGCCGGGGAGCTGTTTTTT. Protein sequence: CASRSGLAGGPAGELFF.

The CDR3 DNA reads TGTGCCAGCAGTCCAGGGGCGGCTGAAGCTTTCTTT. This gives the protein CASSPGAAEAFF. The V gene is TRBV28, the J gene TRBJ1-1, with D perhaps TRBD1 (6 bases). CDR1 and CDR2 (germline): MDHEN, SYDVKM. Trimming removed 5 bases from V and 6 bases from J, with 10 bases in between. The CDR3 spans 12 residues.

The rearrangement links TRBV15 to TRBJ2-3, with TRBD2 identical over 9 bases. The V gene's germline CDR1 is LNHNV and CDR2 YYDKDF (reference sequence). The CDR3 contains 14 residues. With 4 bases clipped from V and 9 bases from J, the junction kept 8 bases outside the gene matches. The CDR3: CATSITSGFVTQYF. The CDR3 DNA follows: TGTGCCACCAGCATTACTAGCGGGTTCGTCACGCAGTATTTT.

The rearrangement joins TRBV11-2 to TRBJ2-5, with 8 bases identical to TRBD1. The J segment lost 2 bases and the V segment lost 1 base, leaving 3 bases of the junction unmatched. The germline CDR1 and CDR2 sequences are SGHAT and FQNNGV. There are 15 residues in the CDR3. The CDR3 here is CASSLGGTGQETQYF. The CDR3 coding sequence is TGTGCCAGCAGCTTAGGGGGGACAGGTCAAGAGACCCAGTACTTC.

The V gene is TRBV10-3, the J gene TRBJ1-1; 10 bases line up with TRBD1. The CDR3 runs to 15 residues. V lost 3 bases and J lost 2; bases outside the gene matches: 3. From germline, CDR1 is ENHRY and CDR2 SYGVKD. The CDR3 sequence: CAISEGTGANTEAFF. The DNA of the CDR3 is TGTGCCATCAGTGAAGGGACAGGGGCAAACACTGAAGCTTTCTTT.

This clone has just a few counts. V usage is TRBV5-6 and J usage is TRBJ1-4; D remains unclear. The V gene lost 4 bases and the J gene lost 2 bases, with 9 bases spanning the gap. The CDR3 loop spans 14 amino acids. The germline V gene encodes CDR1 SGHDT and CDR2 YYEEEE. This CDR3 is CASSLWSTNEKLFF. For the CDR3, the DNA is TGTGCCAGCAGCCTGTGGAGTACTAATGAAAAACTGTTTTTT.

This chain uses TRBV30 with TRBJ2-1; D gene uncertain. The CDR3 consists of 15 residues. V was trimmed by 3 bases and J by 1 base, leaving 13 bases between them. Per the germline V gene, CDR1 is GTSNPN and CDR2 is SVGIG (reference sequence). CDR3 DNA sequence: TGTGCCTGGAGGCTTACTACTTCTTCCTACAATGAGCAGTTCTTC. As protein: CAWRLTTSSYNEQFF.

This sequence joins TRBV30 and TRBJ1-2; 9 bases are a match to TRBD1. The germline V gene has CDR1 GTSNPN and CDR2 SVGIG (reference sequence). V dropped 6 bases and J dropped 7; count of bases not matched to a gene: 9. CDR3 size: 13 residues. CDR3: CACNVQGAGGYTF. As DNA, the CDR3 is TGTGCCTGTAACGTACAGGGGGCCGGTGGCTACACCTTC.

The rearrangement links TRBV6-4 to TRBJ2-1; 7 bases are shared with TRBD2. The V gene's germline CDR1 is MRHNA and CDR2 SNTAGT. Trimming at V came to 3 bases and at J to 15 bases, leaving 11 bases not matched to a gene. The CDR3 length is 13 residues. The CDR3 here is CASSEGLGLIPFF. CDR3 bases: TGTGCCAGCAGTGAAGGACTAGGTCTTATACCGTTCTTC.

The chain joins TRBV7-9 to TRBJ2-7, with TRBD1 matching 11 bases. V lost 3 bases and J lost 6; bases outside the gene matches: 7. CDR1 and CDR2 (germline): SEHNR, FQNEAQ (reference sequence). This CDR3 has 15 residues. In nucleotides, the CDR3 is TGTGCCAGCAGCTTGGGGTCCGGGACAGGGGGCGAGCAGTACTTC. Translated, it gives CASSLGSGTGGEQYF.

The chain links TRBV10-2 to TRBJ2-7; D possibly corresponds to TRBD1 (6 bases). The V end was cut by 5 bases, the J end by 6 bases, with 14 bases between. The CDR3 extends over 13 amino acids. CDR1 and CDR2 (germline): WSHSY, SAAADI. The CDR3, as DNA: TGCGCCAGCAGTTACCAGGGGCTCGGCGAGCAGTACTTC. It translates to CASSYQGLGEQYF.

Comments on this clone: The sample holds other DNA sequences that translate to the same CDR3. The chain joins TRBV28 to TRBJ1-2; D gene ambiguous. The CDR3 extends over 12 amino acids. Trimming shortened V by 2 bases and J by 5 bases, and 6 bases separated the two germline ends. Germline-derived CDR1 and CDR2 are MDHEN and SYDVKM. The CDR3 protein is CASSLEGYGYTF. The DNA of the CDR3 is TGTGCCAGCAGTTTAGAGGGTTATGGCTACACCTTC.

The chain recombines TRBV10-3 with TRBJ2-3, with D possibly matching TRBD2 (8 bases). Trimming pared 5 bases from V and 3 bases from J, leaving 18 bases between. This CDR3 comprises 16 residues. Germline V gene lookup returns CDR1 ENHRY and CDR2 SYGVKD. CDR3: CAISPRDSGRTDTQYF. In nucleotides, the CDR3 is TGTGCCATCAGTCCCCGGGACAGCGGGAGAACAGATACGCAGTATTTT.

CDR3: CASSDNSGRASEQFF. The CDR3 nucleotides are TGTGCCAGCAGTGATAATAGCGGGAGGGCCAGTGAGCAGTTCTTC. V usage is TRBV25-1 and J usage is TRBJ2-1; TRBD2 matches at 11 bases. There are 15 residues in the CDR3. Germline V lookup: CDR1 MGHDK, CDR2 SYGVNS. V shed 3 bases and J 9 bases; nucleotides not matched to a gene: 7.